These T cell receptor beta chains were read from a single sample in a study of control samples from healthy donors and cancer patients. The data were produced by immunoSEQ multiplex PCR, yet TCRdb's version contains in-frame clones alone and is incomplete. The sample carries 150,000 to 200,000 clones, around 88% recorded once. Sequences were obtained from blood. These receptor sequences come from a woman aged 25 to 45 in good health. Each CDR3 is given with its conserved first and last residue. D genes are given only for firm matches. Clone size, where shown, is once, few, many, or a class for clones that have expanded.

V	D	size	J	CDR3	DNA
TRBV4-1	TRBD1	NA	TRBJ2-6	CASSQEPTGASHSGANVLTF	TGCGCCAGCAGCCAGGAACCCACAGGGGCCAGCCACTCTGGGGCCAACGTCCTGACTTTC
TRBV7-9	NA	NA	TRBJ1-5	CASSPWGHPNQPQHF	TGTGCCAGCAGCCCCTGGGGACACCCTAATCAGCCCCAGCATTTT
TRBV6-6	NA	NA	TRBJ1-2	CASRNGEGGYTF	TGTGCCAGCAGGAATGGGGAGGGAGGCTACACCTTC
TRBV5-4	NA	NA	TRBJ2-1	CASSTTMRGSYNEQFF	TGTGCCAGCAGCACAACTATGAGGGGCTCCTACAATGAGCAGTTCTTC
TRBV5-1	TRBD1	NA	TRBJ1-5	CASSLTGTRNQPQHF	TGCGCCAGCAGTTTGACAGGGACGCGCAATCAGCCCCAGCATTTT
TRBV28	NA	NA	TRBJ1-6	CASSLWGSGDSPLHF	TGTGCCAGCAGTTTATGGGGCTCAGGGGATTCACCCCTCCACTTT
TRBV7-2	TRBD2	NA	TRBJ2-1	CASSLAGGKQFF	TGTGCCAGCAGCCTAGCGGGGGGCAAGCAGTTCTTC
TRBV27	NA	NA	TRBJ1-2	CASSLAGPYGYTF	TGTGCCAGCAGTTTAGCAGGGCCCTATGGCTACACCTTC
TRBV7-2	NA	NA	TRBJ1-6	CASSLVEGASPLHF	TGTGCCAGCAGCTTAGTTGAAGGGGCTTCACCCCTCCACTTT
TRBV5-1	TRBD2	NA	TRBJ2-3	CASSARTGTSGTDTQYF	TGCGCCAGCAGCGCTCGAACCGGGACTAGCGGGACAGATACGCAGTATTTT
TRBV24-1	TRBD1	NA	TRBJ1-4	CATSDPGRGQEKLFF	TGTGCCACCAGTGATCCGGGCAGGGGGCAGGAAAAACTGTTTTTT
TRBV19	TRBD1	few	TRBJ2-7	CASSPTGGYYEQYF	TGTGCCAGTAGTCCGACAGGGGGTTACTACGAGCAGTACTTC
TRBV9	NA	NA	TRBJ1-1	CASSKDSYEAFF	TGTGCCAGCAGTAAAGACAGTTATGAAGCTTTCTTT
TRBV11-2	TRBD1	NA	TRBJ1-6	CASSQGAFRSYNSPLHF	TGTGCCAGCAGCCAGGGGGCATTCCGTTCCTATAATTCACCCCTCCACTTT
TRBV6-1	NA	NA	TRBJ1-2	CASSEDRAHGYTF	TGTGCCAGCAGTGAAGACAGGGCCCATGGCTACACCTTC
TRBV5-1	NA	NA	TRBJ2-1	CASSLDPTRTNNEQFF	TGCGCCAGCAGCTTGGACCCCACCCGTACAAACAATGAGCAGTTCTTC
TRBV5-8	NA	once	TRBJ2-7	CASSLQDGLYEQYF	TGTGCCAGCAGCTTACAGGACGGGCTCTACGAGCAGTACTTC
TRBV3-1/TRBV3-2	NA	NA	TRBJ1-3	CASSRTAGNTIYF	TGTGCCAGCAGTCGGACGGCTGGAAACACCATATATTTT
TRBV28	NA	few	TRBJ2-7	CASSLTSSYEQYF	TGTGCCAGCAGTTTAACTAGCTCCTACGAGCAGTACTTC
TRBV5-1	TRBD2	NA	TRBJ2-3	CASSPGTSGGTDTQYF	TGCGCCAGCAGCCCAGGGACTAGCGGGGGCACAGATACGCAGTATTTT
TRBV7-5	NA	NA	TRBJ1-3	CVRSPRYSGNTIYF	TGTGTCAGAAGCCCCCGGTACTCTGGAAACACCATATATTTT
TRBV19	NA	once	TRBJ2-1	CASTWSAGNNEQFF	TGTGCCAGTACCTGGAGCGCGGGGAACAATGAGCAGTTCTTC
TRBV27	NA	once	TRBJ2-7	CASRKGSNEQYF	TGTGCCAGCAGGAAGGGCTCCAACGAGCAGTACTTC
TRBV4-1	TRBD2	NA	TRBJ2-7	CASSPNLARELVEQYF	TGCGCCAGCAGCCCTAATCTTGCGCGGGAGCTCGTCGAGCAGTACTTC
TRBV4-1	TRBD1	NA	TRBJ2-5	CASSQPDRDQETQYF	TGCGCCAGCAGCCAACCGGACAGGGATCAAGAGACCCAGTACTTC
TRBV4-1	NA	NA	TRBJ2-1	CASSQVGASFGDEQFF	TGCGCCAGCAGCCAAGTAGGCGCTAGCTTCGGCGATGAGCAGTTCTTC
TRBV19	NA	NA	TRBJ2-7	CASSLRGAPYEQYF	TGTGCCAGTAGCCTCCGGGGGGCCCCCTACGAGCAGTACTTC
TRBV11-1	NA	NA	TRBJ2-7	CASSLGGRTEQYF	TGTGCCAGCAGCTTAGGGGGCAGAACCGAGCAGTACTTC
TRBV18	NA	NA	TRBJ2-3	CASSPPTGQSTDTQYF	TGTGCCAGCTCACCACCGACCGGACAAAGCACAGATACGCAGTATTTT
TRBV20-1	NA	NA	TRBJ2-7	CSATRDYEQYF	TGCAGTGCCACCCGGGACTACGAGCAGTACTTC
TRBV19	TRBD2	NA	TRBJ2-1	CASSTPAGANNEQFF	TGTGCCAGTAGTACCCCAGCGGGAGCGAACAATGAGCAGTTCTTC
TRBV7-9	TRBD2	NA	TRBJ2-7	CASSRLLGGDYEQYF	TGTGCCAGCAGCCGCCTACTGGGAGGGGACTACGAGCAGTACTTC
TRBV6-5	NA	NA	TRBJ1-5	CASSQGTAQPQHF	TGTGCCAGCAGTCAGGGTACCGCTCAGCCCCAGCATTTT
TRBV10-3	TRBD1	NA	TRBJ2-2	CAITRDRANTGELFF	TGTGCCATAACTCGAGACAGGGCGAACACCGGGGAGCTGTTTTTT
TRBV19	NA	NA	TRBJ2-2	CASSRQGMPNTGELFF	TGTGCCAGTAGTCGGCAGGGGATGCCGAACACCGGGGAGCTGTTTTTT
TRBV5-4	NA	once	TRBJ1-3	CASSLDQSGNTIYF	TGTGCCAGCAGCTTGGACCAGTCTGGAAACACCATATATTTT
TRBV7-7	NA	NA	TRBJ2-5	CASSLQPAATETQYF	TGTGCTAGCAGCTTACAACCGGCCGCGACAGAGACCCAGTACTTC
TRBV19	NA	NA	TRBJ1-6	CARIRRYYNSPLHF	TGTGCCAGGATACGACGGTACTATAATTCACCCCTCCACTTT
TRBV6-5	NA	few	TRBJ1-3	CASRASGNTIYF	TGTGCCAGCAGGGCCTCTGGAAACACCATATATTTT
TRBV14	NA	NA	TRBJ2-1	CASSQDSSPWDNYNEQFF	TGTGCCAGCAGCCAAGATTCCTCCCCCTGGGACAATTACAATGAGCAGTTCTTC
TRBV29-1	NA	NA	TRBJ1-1	CSVVLWTEAFF	TGCAGCGTTGTATTGTGGACTGAAGCTTTCTTT
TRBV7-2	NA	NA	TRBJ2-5	CASGELLQETQYF	TGTGCCAGCGGCGAGTTACTCCAAGAGACCCAGTACTTC
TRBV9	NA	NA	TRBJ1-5	CASSVDGGLGQPQHF	TGTGCCAGCAGCGTAGACGGTGGGTTAGGTCAGCCCCAGCATTTT
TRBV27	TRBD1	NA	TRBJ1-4	CASGPSIHRGGGEKLFF	TGTGCCAGCGGCCCCTCTATCCACAGGGGCGGTGGTGAAAAACTGTTTTTT
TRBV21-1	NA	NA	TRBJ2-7	CASSKDLKGYF	TGTGCCAGCAGCAAAGATCTTAAGGGGTACTTC
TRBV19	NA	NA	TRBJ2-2	CASKISGRELFF	TGTGCCAGTAAAATTTCCGGCAGAGAGCTGTTTTTT
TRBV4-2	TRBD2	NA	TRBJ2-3	CASSQGGLADTQYF	TGTGCCAGCAGCCAAGGGGGACTAGCTGATACGCAGTATTTT
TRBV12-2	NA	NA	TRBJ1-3	CASRLGDSSGNTIYF	TGTGCAAGTCGCCTTGGGGACAGCTCTGGAAACACCATATATTTT
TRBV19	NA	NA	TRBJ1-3	CATSNGVSGNTIYF	TGTGCGACCTCAAATGGCGTCTCTGGAAACACCATATATTTT
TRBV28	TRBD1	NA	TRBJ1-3	CASSLGGQGGHTIYF	TGTGCCAGCAGCCTAGGGGGACAGGGAGGGCACACCATATATTTT
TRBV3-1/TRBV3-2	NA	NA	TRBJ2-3	CASSQSPSTDTQYF	TGTGCCAGCAGCCAAAGTCCCAGCACAGATACGCAGTATTTT